This T cell receptor beta chain came from a study of blood T cell repertoires in COVID-19. Study summary: Whether acute or convalescent, the COVID-19 samples came from the United States, Italy and Spain.

Within 2 weeks of study entry, exposed participants had contacted a PCR-confirmed or clinician-diagnosed COVID-19 case. Germline loops: CDR1 LGHDT, CDR2 YNNKEL (reference sequence). This CDR3 comprises 15 residues. V was pared by 3 bases and J by 6 bases, with 14 bases between. Generated by immunoSEQ multiplex PCR, the TCRdb table keeps only in-frame clones and is missing some. The sample carries 300,000 or so clones, around 92% recorded once. The chain is built from TRBV3-1 (or the pseudogene TRBV3-2) and TRBJ2-2; a possible D gene is TRBD1 (5 bases). Sequenced input: PBMCs or T cells enriched from blood (not recorded which). This TCR came from a woman aged 45-65 years who had been exposed to COVID-19. The DNA of the CDR3 is TGTGCCAGCAGCCAGGCAGGGTCTCTTTCCGGGGAGCTGTTTTTT. This codes for CASSQAGSLSGELFF.